This is a list of T cell receptor beta chains from one sample in a study of OX40 agonist ivuxolimab in advanced cancers. Only in-frame clones appear in the TCRdb table, and some are missing; sequencing was by immunoSEQ multiplex PCR. The sample contains tens of thousands of clones, about 90% of which appear only once. The specimen comprised CD4+ or CD8+ T cells sorted from blood, sampled in a trial of the OX40 agonist ivuxolimab. The receptors derive from an adult with an advanced solid tumor such as melanoma, head and neck, liver or kidney cancer. CDR3s include the opening cysteine and the closing phenylalanine or tryptophan. The D gene is left open where the match is weak. The size field is filled for only some rows; it gives once, few, many or a size class.

v_gene: TRBV28
abundance: -
d_gene: TRBD2
j_gene: TRBJ2-3
CDR3aa: CASNVDRTSGTDTQYF
CDR3nt: TGTGCCAGCAATGTAGATAGGACTAGCGGCACAGATACGCAGTATTTT

v_gene: TRBV27
abundance: -
d_gene: -
j_gene: TRBJ2-1
CDR3aa: CASTSSTGAYNEQFF
CDR3nt: TGTGCCAGCACCTCAAGTACGGGGGCCTACAATGAGCAGTTCTTC

v_gene: TRBV7-9
abundance: -
d_gene: -
j_gene: TRBJ1-4
CDR3aa: CASSLEGGKLFF
CDR3nt: TGTGCCAGCAGCTTAGAAGGCGGAAAACTGTTTTTT

v_gene: TRBV5-5
abundance: -
d_gene: TRBD1
j_gene: TRBJ1-1
CDR3aa: CASSATGGFTEAFF
CDR3nt: TGTGCCAGCAGCGCGACAGGGGGCTTTACTGAAGCTTTCTTT

v_gene: TRBV7-3
abundance: -
d_gene: -
j_gene: TRBJ1-1
CDR3aa: CASSSGQPNTEAFF
CDR3nt: TGTGCCAGCAGCTCTGGACAACCGAACACTGAAGCTTTCTTT

v_gene: TRBV2
abundance: -
d_gene: -
j_gene: TRBJ2-2
CDR3aa: CASERAGELFF
CDR3nt: TGTGCCAGCGAGAGGGCCGGGGAGCTGTTTTTT

v_gene: TRBV29-1
abundance: -
d_gene: TRBD1
j_gene: TRBJ1-2
CDR3aa: CSADRVDYGYTF
CDR3nt: TGCAGCGCTGACAGGGTTGACTATGGCTACACCTTC

v_gene: TRBV2
abundance: -
d_gene: -
j_gene: TRBJ2-3
CDR3aa: CASSDPTPSPDTQYF
CDR3nt: TGTGCCAGCAGTGACCCGACTCCTTCGCCAGATACGCAGTATTTT

v_gene: TRBV19
abundance: -
d_gene: TRBD1
j_gene: TRBJ2-3
CDR3aa: CASSRDREGDTQYF
CDR3nt: TGTGCCAGTAGTCGGGACAGGGAGGGAGATACGCAGTATTTT

v_gene: TRBV6-6
abundance: -
d_gene: -
j_gene: TRBJ1-1
CDR3aa: CASSYSAGERTEAFF
CDR3nt: TGTGCCAGCAGTTACTCTGCAGGGGAGAGAACTGAAGCTTTCTTT

v_gene: TRBV13
abundance: -
d_gene: -
j_gene: TRBJ2-1
CDR3aa: CASSDQQGSATNEQFF
CDR3nt: TGTGCCAGCAGCGACCAACAGGGCTCGGCCACTAATGAGCAGTTCTTC

v_gene: TRBV6-1
abundance: -
d_gene: -
j_gene: TRBJ1-5
CDR3aa: CASSDQVYSNQPQHF
CDR3nt: TGTGCCAGCAGTGACCAGGTTTATAGCAATCAGCCCCAGCATTTT

v_gene: TRBV4-1
abundance: -
d_gene: TRBD2
j_gene: TRBJ2-3
CDR3aa: CASSHRVGGTDTQYF
CDR3nt: TGCGCCAGCAGCCACAGGGTGGGGGGGACAGATACGCAGTATTTT

v_gene: TRBV10-1
abundance: -
d_gene: -
j_gene: TRBJ2-2
CDR3aa: CASSQGNTGELFF
CDR3nt: TGCGCCAGCAGCCAGGGGAACACCGGGGAGCTGTTTTTT

v_gene: TRBV4-1
abundance: -
d_gene: -
j_gene: TRBJ2-7
CDR3aa: CASSQTGTGEQYF
CDR3nt: TGCGCCAGCAGCCAAACGGGGACGGGGGAGCAGTACTTC

v_gene: TRBV19
abundance: -
d_gene: -
j_gene: TRBJ1-5
CDR3aa: CASSMGASGNQPQHF
CDR3nt: TGTGCCAGTAGTATGGGGGCGTCTGGCAATCAGCCCCAGCATTTT

v_gene: TRBV28
abundance: -
d_gene: TRBD2
j_gene: TRBJ2-1
CDR3aa: CASSLELAGPYNEQFF
CDR3nt: TGTGCCAGCAGTTTAGAGTTAGCGGGGCCCTACAATGAGCAGTTCTTC

v_gene: TRBV11-2
abundance: -
d_gene: TRBD2
j_gene: TRBJ2-2
CDR3aa: CASSPRYPGGPTGELFF
CDR3nt: TGTGCCAGCAGTCCACGGTATCCGGGGGGGCCCACCGGGGAGCTGTTTTTT

v_gene: TRBV7-9
abundance: -
d_gene: -
j_gene: TRBJ2-3
CDR3aa: CASSLLGEPDTQYF
CDR3nt: TGTGCCAGCAGCCTATTGGGGGAGCCAGATACGCAGTATTTT

v_gene: TRBV7-9
abundance: -
d_gene: -
j_gene: TRBJ2-5
CDR3aa: CASVNQDPQETQYF
CDR3nt: TGTGCCAGCGTAAACCAGGACCCCCAAGAGACCCAGTACTTC

v_gene: TRBV7-6
abundance: once
d_gene: -
j_gene: TRBJ1-2
CDR3aa: CASSLARGEGRGYYGYTF
CDR3nt: TGTGCCAGCAGCTTAGCGCGGGGGGAAGGCCGGGGCTACTATGGCTACACCTTC

v_gene: TRBV13
abundance: once
d_gene: -
j_gene: TRBJ2-3
CDR3aa: CASSSPGGPTDTQYF
CDR3nt: TGTGCCAGCAGCTCCCCCGGGGGGCCGACAGATACGCAGTATTTT

v_gene: TRBV4-1
abundance: -
d_gene: -
j_gene: TRBJ2-1
CDR3aa: CASSQDAPGDYNEQFF
CDR3nt: TGCGCCAGCAGCCAAGATGCCCCGGGAGATTACAATGAGCAGTTCTTC

v_gene: TRBV27
abundance: -
d_gene: TRBD1
j_gene: TRBJ2-7
CDR3aa: CASSFPFSGQGAYEQYF
CDR3nt: TGTGCCAGCAGTTTTCCCTTTTCGGGACAGGGGGCTTACGAGCAGTACTTC

v_gene: TRBV6-5
abundance: -
d_gene: -
j_gene: TRBJ1-5
CDR3aa: CASSYSVNQPQHF
CDR3nt: TGTGCCAGCAGTTACTCTGTGAATCAGCCCCAGCATTTT

v_gene: TRBV27
abundance: -
d_gene: -
j_gene: TRBJ2-1
CDR3aa: CASSPAGHPSNEQFF
CDR3nt: TGTGCCAGCAGTCCGGCGGGACACCCGAGCAATGAGCAGTTCTTC

v_gene: TRBV9
abundance: -
d_gene: -
j_gene: TRBJ2-2
CDR3aa: CASSAYYGELFF
CDR3nt: TGTGCCAGCAGCGCATATTACGGGGAGCTGTTTTTT

v_gene: TRBV10-3
abundance: -
d_gene: -
j_gene: TRBJ1-5
CDR3aa: CAISAGGANQPQHF
CDR3nt: TGTGCCATCAGTGCCGGGGGCGCCAATCAGCCCCAGCATTTT

v_gene: TRBV7-8
abundance: -
d_gene: TRBD2
j_gene: TRBJ2-7
CDR3aa: CASSLEPYSGRSYEQYF
CDR3nt: TGTGCCAGCAGCTTAGAACCCTATAGCGGGAGGTCGTACGAGCAGTACTTC

v_gene: TRBV14
abundance: -
d_gene: -
j_gene: TRBJ1-5
CDR3aa: CASSRDSNQPQHF
CDR3nt: TGTGCCAGCAGCCGGGACAGCAATCAGCCCCAGCATTTT

v_gene: TRBV11-3
abundance: -
d_gene: -
j_gene: TRBJ2-2
CDR3aa: CASSFIGTGELFF
CDR3nt: TGTGCCAGCAGCTTTATAGGGACCGGGGAGCTGTTTTTT

v_gene: TRBV27
abundance: -
d_gene: -
j_gene: TRBJ2-1
CDR3aa: CASSSRTEYNEQFF
CDR3nt: TGTGCCAGCAGTTCAAGGACAGAGTACAATGAGCAGTTCTTC

v_gene: TRBV6-5
abundance: -
d_gene: -
j_gene: TRBJ1-4
CDR3aa: CASSYSQGRRLFF
CDR3nt: TGTGCCAGCAGTTACTCGCAGGGACGTAGGCTGTTTTTT

v_gene: TRBV5-6
abundance: -
d_gene: -
j_gene: TRBJ1-5
CDR3aa: CASSLGLGQPQHF
CDR3nt: TGTGCCAGCAGCTTGGGGTTGGGTCAGCCCCAGCATTTT

v_gene: TRBV12-1
abundance: -
d_gene: -
j_gene: TRBJ1-5
CDR3aa: CASSLSGPAGQGNQPQHF
CDR3nt: TGTGCCAGCAGCCTGTCAGGGCCCGCAGGACAGGGCAATCAGCCCCAGCATTTT

v_gene: TRBV7-6
abundance: -
d_gene: -
j_gene: TRBJ1-2
CDR3aa: CASSLAFVTDANYGYTF
CDR3nt: TGTGCCAGCAGCTTAGCGTTCGTAACAGATGCTAACTATGGCTACACCTTC

v_gene: TRBV4-2
abundance: -
d_gene: -
j_gene: TRBJ2-3
CDR3aa: CASSQYKGGTDTQYF
CDR3nt: TGTGCCAGCAGCCAGTACAAGGGGGGCACAGATACGCAGTATTTT

v_gene: TRBV7-8
abundance: -
d_gene: -
j_gene: TRBJ1-1
CDR3aa: CASRAGALTEAFF
CDR3nt: TGTGCCAGCAGGGCAGGGGCTTTGACTGAAGCTTTCTTT

v_gene: TRBV6-5
abundance: -
d_gene: -
j_gene: TRBJ1-5
CDR3aa: CASSYNGYSNQPQHF
CDR3nt: TGTGCCAGCAGTTACAATGGATATAGCAATCAGCCCCAGCATTTT

v_gene: TRBV27
abundance: -
d_gene: -
j_gene: TRBJ1-1
CDR3aa: CASTPSVGDANTEAFF
CDR3nt: TGTGCCAGCACCCCGTCGGTAGGGGACGCGAACACTGAAGCTTTCTTT

v_gene: TRBV29-1
abundance: -
d_gene: TRBD2
j_gene: TRBJ2-1
CDR3aa: CSVEVSGTSRNEQFF
CDR3nt: TGCAGCGTTGAAGTCTCGGGGACTAGTCGTAATGAGCAGTTCTTC

v_gene: TRBV27
abundance: -
d_gene: -
j_gene: TRBJ2-5
CDR3aa: CASSQTAGLQTQYF
CDR3nt: TGTGCCAGCAGCCAGACGGCGGGGTTGCAGACCCAGTACTTC

v_gene: TRBV9
abundance: -
d_gene: -
j_gene: TRBJ1-1
CDR3aa: CASSALNTEAFF
CDR3nt: TGTGCCAGCAGCGCCCTGAACACTGAAGCTTTCTTT

v_gene: TRBV9
abundance: -
d_gene: -
j_gene: TRBJ2-5
CDR3aa: CASSPPGQETQYF
CDR3nt: TGTGCCAGCAGCCCTCCCGGGCAAGAGACCCAGTACTTC

v_gene: TRBV9
abundance: -
d_gene: TRBD1
j_gene: TRBJ1-2
CDR3aa: CASSRDRERGNYGYTF
CDR3nt: TGTGCCAGCAGCCGGGACAGGGAACGAGGAAACTATGGCTACACCTTC

v_gene: TRBV7-9
abundance: -
d_gene: TRBD2
j_gene: TRBJ2-5
CDR3aa: CASSPGLARETQYF
CDR3nt: TGTGCCAGCAGCCCAGGACTAGCGAGGGAGACCCAGTACTTC

v_gene: TRBV7-9
abundance: few
d_gene: -
j_gene: TRBJ2-6
CDR3aa: CASSPGGSGANVLTF
CDR3nt: TGTGCCAGCAGCCCCGGCGGTTCTGGGGCCAACGTCCTGACTTTC

v_gene: TRBV2
abundance: -
d_gene: TRBD1
j_gene: TRBJ2-2
CDR3aa: CASSLLDRVSTGELFF
CDR3nt: TGTGCCAGCAGCCTCCTGGACAGGGTCAGCACCGGGGAGCTGTTTTTT

v_gene: TRBV5-6
abundance: -
d_gene: -
j_gene: TRBJ2-3
CDR3aa: CASSLTDTQYF
CDR3nt: TGTGCCAGCAGCTTAACAGATACGCAGTATTTT

v_gene: TRBV11-1
abundance: -
d_gene: -
j_gene: TRBJ2-1
CDR3aa: CASSHPMAPSYNEQFF
CDR3nt: TGTGCCAGCAGCCACCCTATGGCTCCGTCCTACAATGAGCAGTTCTTC

v_gene: TRBV27
abundance: once
d_gene: TRBD2
j_gene: TRBJ2-7
CDR3aa: CASSPGLSLVAQYF
CDR3nt: TGTGCCAGCAGCCCGGGACTATCCTTGGTAGCGCAGTACTTC

v_gene: TRBV2
abundance: -
d_gene: TRBD2
j_gene: TRBJ2-3
CDR3aa: CASSEGLAGSTDTQYF
CDR3nt: TGTGCCAGCAGTGAGGGCCTAGCGGGAAGCACAGATACGCAGTATTTT